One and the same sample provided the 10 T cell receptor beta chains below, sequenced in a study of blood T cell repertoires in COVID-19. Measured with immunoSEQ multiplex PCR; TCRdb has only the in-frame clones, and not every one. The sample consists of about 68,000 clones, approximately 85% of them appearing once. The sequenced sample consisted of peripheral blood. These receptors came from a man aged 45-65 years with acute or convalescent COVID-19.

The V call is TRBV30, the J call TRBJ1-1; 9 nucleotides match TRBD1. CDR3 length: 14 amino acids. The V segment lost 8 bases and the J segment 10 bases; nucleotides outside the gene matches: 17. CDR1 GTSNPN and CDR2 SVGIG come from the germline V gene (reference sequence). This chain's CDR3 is CAGTGTGYPLGAFF. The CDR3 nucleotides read TGTGCCGGGACCGGGACAGGGTACCCTCTGGGAGCTTTCTTT.

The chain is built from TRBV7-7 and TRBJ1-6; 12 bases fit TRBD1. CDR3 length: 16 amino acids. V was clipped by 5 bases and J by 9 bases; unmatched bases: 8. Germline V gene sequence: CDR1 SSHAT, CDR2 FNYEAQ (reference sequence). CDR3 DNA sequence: TGTGCCAGCAGCCGTCGGGACAGGGGGCCCGGTTCACCCCTCCACTTT. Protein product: CASSRRDRGPGSPLHF.

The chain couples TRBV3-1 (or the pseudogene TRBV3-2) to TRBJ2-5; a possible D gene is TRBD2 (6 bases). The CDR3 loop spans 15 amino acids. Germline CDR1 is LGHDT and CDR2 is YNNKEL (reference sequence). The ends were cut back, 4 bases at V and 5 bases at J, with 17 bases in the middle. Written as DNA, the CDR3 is TGTGCCAGCAGCCCCCCCGGTGGGGGAGGTGAGACCCAGTACTTC. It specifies CASSPPGGGGETQYF.

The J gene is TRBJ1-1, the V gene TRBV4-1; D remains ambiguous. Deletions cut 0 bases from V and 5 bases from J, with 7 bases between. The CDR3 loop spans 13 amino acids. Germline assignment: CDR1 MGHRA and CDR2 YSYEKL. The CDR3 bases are TGCGCCAGCAGCCAAGAAGCTGAGACTGAAGCTTTCTTT. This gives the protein CASSQEAETEAFF.

Here the CDR3 reads CASSSRGTGGRSTDTQYF. CDR3 DNA sequence: TGTGCCAGCAGCTCCCGGGGGACGGGGGGGCGGAGCACAGATACGCAGTATTTT. The chain combines TRBV27 with TRBJ2-3; 8 positions match TRBD2. The V segment lost 6 bases and the J segment 0 bases; nucleotides outside the gene matches: 14. Germline-derived CDR1 and CDR2 are MNHEY and SMNVEV (reference sequence). The CDR3 sequence is 18 residues long.

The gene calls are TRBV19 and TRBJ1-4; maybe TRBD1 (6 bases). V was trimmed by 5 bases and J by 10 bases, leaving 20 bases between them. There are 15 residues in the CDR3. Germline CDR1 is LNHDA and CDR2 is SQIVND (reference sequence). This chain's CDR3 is CASSAETGNRGKLFF. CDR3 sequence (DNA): TGTGCCAGTAGTGCCGAGACAGGAAATCGCGGAAAACTGTTTTTT.

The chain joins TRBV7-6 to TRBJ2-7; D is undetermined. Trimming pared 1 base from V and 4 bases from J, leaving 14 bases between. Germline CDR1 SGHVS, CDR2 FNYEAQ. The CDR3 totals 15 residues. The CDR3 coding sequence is TGTGCCAGCAGCTTAGGTCCGGGTAGTTTGTACGAGCAGTACTTC. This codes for CASSLGPGSLYEQYF. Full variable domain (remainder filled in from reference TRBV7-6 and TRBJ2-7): GAGVSQSPRYKVTKRGQDVALRCDPISGHVSLYWYRQALGQGPEFLTYFNYEAQQDKSGLPNDRFSAERPEGSISTLTIQRTEQRDSAMYRCASSLGPGSLYEQYFGPGTRLTVT.

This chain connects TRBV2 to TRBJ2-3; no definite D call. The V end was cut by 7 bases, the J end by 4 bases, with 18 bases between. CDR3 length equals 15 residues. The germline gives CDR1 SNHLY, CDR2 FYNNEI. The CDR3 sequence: CASTPHAASPDTQYF. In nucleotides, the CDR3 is TGTGCCAGCACCCCCCACGCGGCGTCCCCAGATACGCAGTATTTT.

CDR3: CASAELSDTQYF. Written as DNA, the CDR3 is TGCGCCAGCGCGGAGTTGTCAGATACGCAGTATTTT. This chain uses TRBV5-1 with TRBJ2-3, with D unresolved. From germline, CDR1 is SGHRS and CDR2 YFSETQ. The length of the CDR3 is 12 residues. Trimming pared 7 bases from V and 4 bases from J, leaving 10 bases between. Full variable domain (missing parts from reference TRBV5-1 and TRBJ2-3): KAGVTQTPRYLIKTRGQQVTLSCSPISGHRSVSWYQQTPGQGLQFLFEYFSETQRNKGNFPGRFSGRQFSNSRSEMNVSTLELGDSALYLCASAELSDTQYFGPGTRLTVL.

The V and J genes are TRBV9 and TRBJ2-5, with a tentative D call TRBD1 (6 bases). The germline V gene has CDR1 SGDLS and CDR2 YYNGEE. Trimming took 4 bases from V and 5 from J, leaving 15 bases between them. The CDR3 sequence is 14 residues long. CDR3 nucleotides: TGTGCCAGCAGCAAGGGACCGAGGGGGGAGACCCAGTACTTC. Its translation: CASSKGPRGETQYF.